This TCR beta chain originates from a study of T cells of healthy individuals. This CDR3 is built from 14 residues. The germline V gene encodes CDR1 MDHEN and CDR2 SYDVKM. The germline V and J ends were trimmed by 3 bases and 4 bases, with 13 bases remaining between them. Via MiXCR, TCRdb re-called the 5' RACE reads, giving one row per CDR3 protein. In the table there are around 83,000 distinct CDR3 sequences, approximately 4.8% of which are singletons. This clonotype was detected many times. This chain links TRBV28 with TRBJ2-7; D is undetermined. The receptor was derived from a female donor in good health. In DNA form, the CDR3 reads TGTGCCAGCAGTTTCCCCCCCGCTAGTTACGAGCAGTACTTC. Amino acid sequence: CASSFPPASYEQYF.